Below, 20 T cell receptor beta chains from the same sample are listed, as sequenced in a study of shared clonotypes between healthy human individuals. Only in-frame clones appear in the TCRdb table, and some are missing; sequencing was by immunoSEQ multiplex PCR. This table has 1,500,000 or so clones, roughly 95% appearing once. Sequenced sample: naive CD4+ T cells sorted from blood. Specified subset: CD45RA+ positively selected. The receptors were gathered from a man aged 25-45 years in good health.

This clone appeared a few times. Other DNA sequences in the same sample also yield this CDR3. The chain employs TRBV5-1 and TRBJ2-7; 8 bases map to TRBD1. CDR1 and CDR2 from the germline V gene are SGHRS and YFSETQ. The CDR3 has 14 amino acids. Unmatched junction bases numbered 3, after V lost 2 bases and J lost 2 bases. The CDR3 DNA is TGCGCCAGCAGCTTCGGGACAGGCCCCTACGAGCAGTACTTC. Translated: CASSFGTGPYEQYF. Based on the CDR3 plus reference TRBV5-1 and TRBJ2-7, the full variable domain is KAGVTQTPRYLIKTRGQQVTLSCSPISGHRSVSWYQQTPGQGLQFLFEYFSETQRNKGNFPGRFSGRQFSNSRSEMNVSTLELGDSALYLCASSFGTGPYEQYFGPGTRLTVT.

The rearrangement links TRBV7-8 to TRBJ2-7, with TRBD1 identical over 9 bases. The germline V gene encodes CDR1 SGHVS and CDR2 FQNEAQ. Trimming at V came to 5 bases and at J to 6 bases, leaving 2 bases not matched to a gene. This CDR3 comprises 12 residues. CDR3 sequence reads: CASSNRGPEQYF. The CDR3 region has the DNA TGTGCCAGCAGCAACAGGGGGCCCGAGCAGTACTTC.

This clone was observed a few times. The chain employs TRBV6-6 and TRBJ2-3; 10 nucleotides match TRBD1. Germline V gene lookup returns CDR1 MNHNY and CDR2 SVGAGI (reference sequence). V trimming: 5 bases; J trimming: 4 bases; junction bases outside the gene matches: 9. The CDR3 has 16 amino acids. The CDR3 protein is CASSPIGTGVADTQYF. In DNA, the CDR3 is TGTGCCAGCAGTCCGATCGGGACAGGGGTCGCAGATACGCAGTATTTT.

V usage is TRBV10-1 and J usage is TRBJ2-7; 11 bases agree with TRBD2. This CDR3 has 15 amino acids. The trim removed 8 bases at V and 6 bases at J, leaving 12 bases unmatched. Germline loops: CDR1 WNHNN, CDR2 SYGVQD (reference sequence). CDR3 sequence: CASSTLASGRFEQYF. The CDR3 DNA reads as TGCGCCAGCTCGACGCTGGCTAGCGGGAGGTTCGAGCAGTACTTC.

The CDR3 reads CASSIAGAAKNIQYF. CDR3 in DNA: TGTGCCAGTAGTATAGCGGGAGCCGCCAAAAACATTCAGTACTTC. The V gene is TRBV19, the J gene TRBJ2-4, with a weak D call TRBD2 (6 bases). Trimming took 1 base from V and 1 from J, leaving 8 bases between them. Per germline, CDR1 LNHDA and CDR2 SQIVND (reference sequence). The CDR3 length is 15 residues.

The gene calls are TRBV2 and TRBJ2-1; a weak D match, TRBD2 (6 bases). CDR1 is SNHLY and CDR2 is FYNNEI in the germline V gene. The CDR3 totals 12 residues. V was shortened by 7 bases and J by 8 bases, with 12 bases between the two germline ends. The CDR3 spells CASNNWGDEQFF. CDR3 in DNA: TGTGCCAGCAATAATTGGGGGGATGAGCAGTTCTTC. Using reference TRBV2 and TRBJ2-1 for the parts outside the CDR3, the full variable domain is EPEVTQTPSHQVTQMGQEVILRCVPISNHLYFYWYRQILGQKVEFLVSFYNNEISEKSEIFDDQFSVERPDGSNFTLKIRSTKLEDSAMYFCASNNWGDEQFFGPGTRLTVL.

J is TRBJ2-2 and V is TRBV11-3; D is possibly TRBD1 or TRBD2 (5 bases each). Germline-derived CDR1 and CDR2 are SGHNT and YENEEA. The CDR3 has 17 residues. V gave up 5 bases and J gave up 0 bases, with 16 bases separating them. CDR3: CASSPSWGTANTGELFF. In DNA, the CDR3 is TGTGCCAGCAGCCCCTCGTGGGGGACGGCGAACACCGGGGAGCTGTTTTTT.

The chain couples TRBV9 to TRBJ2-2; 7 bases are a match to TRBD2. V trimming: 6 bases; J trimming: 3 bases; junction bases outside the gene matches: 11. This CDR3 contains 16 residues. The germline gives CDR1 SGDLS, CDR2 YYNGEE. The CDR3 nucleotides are TGTGCCAGCACGTATTCGGCGGGGAGGGACACCGGGGAGCTGTTTTTT. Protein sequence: CASTYSAGRDTGELFF.

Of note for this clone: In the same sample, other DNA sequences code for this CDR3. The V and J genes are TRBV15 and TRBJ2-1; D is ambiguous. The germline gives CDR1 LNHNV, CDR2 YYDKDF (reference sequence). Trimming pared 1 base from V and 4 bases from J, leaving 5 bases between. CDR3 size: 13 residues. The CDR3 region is CATSRGTYNEQFF. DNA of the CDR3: TGTGCCACCAGCAGAGGAACATACAATGAGCAGTTCTTC.

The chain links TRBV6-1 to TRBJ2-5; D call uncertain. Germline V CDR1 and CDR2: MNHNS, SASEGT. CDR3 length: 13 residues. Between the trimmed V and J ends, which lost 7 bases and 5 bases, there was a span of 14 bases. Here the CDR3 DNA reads TGTGCCAGCAAGAGGACCCTCGGGGAGACCCAGTACTTC. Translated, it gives CASKRTLGETQYF.

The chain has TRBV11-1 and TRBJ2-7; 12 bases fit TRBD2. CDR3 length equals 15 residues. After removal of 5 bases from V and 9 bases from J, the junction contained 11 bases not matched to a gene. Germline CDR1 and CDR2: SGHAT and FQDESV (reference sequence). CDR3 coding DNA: TGTGCCAGCAGCCCCGGACTAGCGGGGCCGGGTGTGCAGTACTTC. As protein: CASSPGLAGPGVQYF.

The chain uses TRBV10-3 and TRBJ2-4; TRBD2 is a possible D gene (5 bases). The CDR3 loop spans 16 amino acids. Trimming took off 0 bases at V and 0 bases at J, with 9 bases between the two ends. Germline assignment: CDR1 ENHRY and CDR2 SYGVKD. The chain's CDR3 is CAISESFGLAKNIQYF. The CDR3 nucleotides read TGTGCCATCAGTGAGTCTTTTGGACTAGCCAAAAACATTCAGTACTTC.

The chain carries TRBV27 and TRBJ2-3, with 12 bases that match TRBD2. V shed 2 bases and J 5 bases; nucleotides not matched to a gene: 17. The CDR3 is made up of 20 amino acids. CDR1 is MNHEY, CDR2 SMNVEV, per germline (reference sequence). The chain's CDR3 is CASSLLSRWTSGMKLDTQYF. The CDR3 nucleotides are TGTGCCAGCAGTTTACTTTCTAGGTGGACTAGCGGGATGAAGTTAGATACGCAGTATTTT.

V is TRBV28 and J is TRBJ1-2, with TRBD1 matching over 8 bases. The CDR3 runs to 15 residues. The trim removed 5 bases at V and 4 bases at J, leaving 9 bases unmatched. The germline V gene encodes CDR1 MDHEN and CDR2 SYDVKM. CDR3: CASSTYRGGIYGYTF. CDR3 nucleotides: TGTGCCAGCAGTACCTACAGGGGGGGAATCTATGGCTACACCTTC.

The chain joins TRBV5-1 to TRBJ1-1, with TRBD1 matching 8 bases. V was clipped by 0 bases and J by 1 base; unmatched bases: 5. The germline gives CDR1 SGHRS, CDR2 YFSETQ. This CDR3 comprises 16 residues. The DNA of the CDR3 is TGCGCCAGCAGCTTGGCAATAGGGACAGGGAACACTGAAGCTTTCTTT. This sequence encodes CASSLAIGTGNTEAFF.

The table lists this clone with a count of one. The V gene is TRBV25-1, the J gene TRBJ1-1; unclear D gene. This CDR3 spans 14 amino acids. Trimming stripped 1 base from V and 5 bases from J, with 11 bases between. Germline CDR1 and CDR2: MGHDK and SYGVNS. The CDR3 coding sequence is TGTGCCAGCAGTGAATTAAGGATGGGGACTGAAGCTTTCTTT. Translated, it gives CASSELRMGTEAFF. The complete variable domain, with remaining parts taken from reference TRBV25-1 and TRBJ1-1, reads EADIYQTPRYLVIGTGKKITLECSQTMGHDKMYWYQQDPGMELHLIHYSYGVNSTEKGDLSSESTVSRIRTEHFPLTLESARPSHTSQYLCASSELRMGTEAFFGQGTRLTVV.

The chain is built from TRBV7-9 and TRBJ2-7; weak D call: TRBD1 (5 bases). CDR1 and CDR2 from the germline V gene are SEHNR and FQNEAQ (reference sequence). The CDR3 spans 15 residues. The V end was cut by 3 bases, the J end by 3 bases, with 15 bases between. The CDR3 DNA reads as TGTGCCAGCAGCTTTACCCCCACAGGCGACTACGAGCAGTACTTC. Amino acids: CASSFTPTGDYEQYF.

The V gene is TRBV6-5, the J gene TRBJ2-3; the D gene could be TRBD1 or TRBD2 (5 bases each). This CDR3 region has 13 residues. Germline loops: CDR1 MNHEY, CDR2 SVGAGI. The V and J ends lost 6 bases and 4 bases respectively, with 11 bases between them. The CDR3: CASRPGAADTQYF. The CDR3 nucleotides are TGTGCCAGCAGGCCCGGGGCAGCAGATACGCAGTATTTT.

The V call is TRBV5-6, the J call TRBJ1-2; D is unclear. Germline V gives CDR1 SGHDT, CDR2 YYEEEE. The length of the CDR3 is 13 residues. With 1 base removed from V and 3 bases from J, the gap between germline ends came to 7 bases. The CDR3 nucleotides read TGTGCCAGCAGCTTGCGGGGAGACTATGGCTACACCTTC. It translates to CASSLRGDYGYTF. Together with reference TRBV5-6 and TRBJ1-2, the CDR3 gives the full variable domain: DAGVTQSPTHLIKTRGQQVTLRCSPKSGHDTVSWYQQALGQGPQFIFQYYEEEERQRGNFPDRFSGHQFPNYSSELNVNALLLGDSALYLCASSLRGDYGYTFGSGTRLTVV.

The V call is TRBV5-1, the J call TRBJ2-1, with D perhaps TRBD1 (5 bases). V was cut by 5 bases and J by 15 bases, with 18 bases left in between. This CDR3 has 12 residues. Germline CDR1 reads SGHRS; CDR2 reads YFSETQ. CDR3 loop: CASRFDRERGFF. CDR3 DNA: TGCGCCAGCAGATTCGACAGAGAACGAGGGTTCTTC. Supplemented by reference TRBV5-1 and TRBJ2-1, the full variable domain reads KAGVTQTPRYLIKTRGQQVTLSCSPISGHRSVSWYQQTPGQGLQFLFEYFSETQRNKGNFPGRFSGRQFSNSRSEMNVSTLELGDSALYLCASRFDRERGFFGPGTRLTVL.